Presented here are 20 T cell receptor beta chains from one specimen sequenced in a study of human T cells and chemical hapten exposure. The time point: patch test 2, 6 weeks after DPC sensitization. Treatment meaning: therapeutic diphenylcyclopropenone sensitization with weekly scalp DPC. One entry per CDR3 protein, called by TCRdb with MiXCR from the RACE reads. The sample lists 25,000 to 30,000 distinct CDR3 sequences; approximately 9% were seen once. Sequenced material: whole blood, taken in connection with sensitization to the hapten diphenylcyclopropenone (DPC). These receptors originate from a man in his thirties or forties with alopecia areata. Some clones in this sample may be carry-over from other donors' samples.

This clonotype has a count of ten or more. The J gene is TRBJ1-6, the V gene TRBV6-6; 10 nucleotides match TRBD1. The germline CDR1 and CDR2 sequences are MNHNY and SVGAGI (reference sequence). The CDR3 runs 15 residues. J lost 7 bases, V lost 6 bases, and 6 bases had no gene match. CDR3 protein: CASRRGQGGNSPLHF. CDR3 DNA sequence: TGTGCCAGCAGGAGAGGACAGGGGGGCAATTCACCCCTCCACTTT.

The chain employs TRBV29-1 and TRBJ1-6; tentative D call: TRBD1 (5 bases). CDR3 length: 12 residues. CDR1 SQVTM and CDR2 ANQGSEA come from the germline V gene. The germline V and J ends were trimmed by 3 bases and 10 bases, with 10 bases remaining between them. CDR3 amino acids: CSVDRDGSPLHF. The CDR3 nucleotides read TGCAGCGTTGACAGGGATGGGTCACCCCTCCACTTT. The complete variable domain, with remaining parts taken from reference TRBV29-1 and TRBJ1-6, reads SAVISQKPSRDICQRGTSLTIQCQVDSQVTMMFWYRQQPGQSLTLIATANQGSEATYESGFVIDKFPISRPNLTFSTLTVSNMSPEDSSIYLCSVDRDGSPLHFGNGTRLTVT.

This clonotype was detected ten times or more. The chain couples TRBV18 to TRBJ2-3; 8 bases line up with TRBD2. This CDR3 contains 16 residues. V gave up 6 bases and J gave up 7 bases; unmatched junction bases: 15. Germline CDR1 reads KGHSH; CDR2 reads LQKENI. CDR3: CASSHQSGGPQNTQYF. Written as DNA, the CDR3 is TGTGCCAGCTCTCACCAGTCGGGGGGGCCTCAGAATACGCAGTATTTT.

To note about this clonotype: This sequence may be a read error, since a much larger clone differs from it by one base. This rearrangement joins TRBV28 to TRBJ1-1, with 7 positions matching TRBD1. Trimming took 2 bases from V and 4 from J; bases not matched to a gene: 1. Germline V gene lookup returns CDR1 MDHEN and CDR2 SYDVKM. CDR3 length: 13 amino acids. The CDR3 DNA follows: TGTGCCAGCAGTTTACAGGGGGGCACTGAAGCTTTCTTT. Translating gives CASSLQGGTEAFF.

This clonotype was observed at least ten times. The genes are TRBV7-9 and TRBJ1-5; D not resolved. Trimming took off 5 bases at V and 6 bases at J, with 11 bases between the two ends. The CDR3 contains 13 residues. The germline V gene encodes CDR1 SEHNR and CDR2 FQNEAQ (reference sequence). CDR3 residues: CASSQEAGQPQHF. Here the CDR3 DNA reads TGTGCCAGCAGCCAGGAGGCAGGTCAGCCCCAGCATTTT. The whole variable domain, filled in from reference TRBV7-9 and TRBJ1-5, reads DTGVSQNPRHKITKRGQNVTFRCDPISEHNRLYWYRQTLGQGPEFLTYFQNEAQLEKSRLLSDRFSAERPKGSFSTLEIQRTEQGDSAMYLCASSQEAGQPQHFGDGTRLSIL.

J is TRBJ1-1 and V is TRBV20-1; D is unresolved. There are 12 residues in the CDR3. The germline V gene encodes CDR1 DFQATT and CDR2 SNEGSKA (reference sequence). Between the trimmed V and J ends, which lost 0 bases and 0 bases, there was a span of 2 bases. CDR3 sequence reads: CSARDLNTEAFF. Written as DNA, the CDR3 is TGCAGTGCTAGAGATTTGAACACTGAAGCTTTCTTT.

This clonotype was recorded at least ten times. The genes are TRBV6-5 and TRBJ2-3; TRBD1 matches at 8 bases. The V segment lost 0 bases and the J segment 5 bases; nucleotides outside the gene matches: 16. Germline CDR1 and CDR2: MNHEY and SVGAGI. CDR3 length: 19 amino acids. As DNA, the CDR3 is TGTGCCAGCAGTTACTCCACCTTAGTGGGCGGACAGGGAGAAGATACGCAGTATTTT. It translates to CASSYSTLVGGQGEDTQYF.

This clonotype was counted a few times. The chain has TRBV7-9 and TRBJ1-2; D ambiguous. The length of the CDR3 is 12 residues. The germline CDR1 and CDR2 sequences are SEHNR and FQNEAQ (reference sequence). V lost 2 bases and J 5 bases, leaving 6 bases between the germline ends. The CDR3 spells CASSLRRYGYTF. DNA of the CDR3: TGTGCCAGCAGCTTAAGACGGTATGGCTACACCTTC.

This clonotype was counted ten times or more. This rearrangement joins TRBV4-2 to TRBJ2-7, with D uncertain. Looked up from germline, CDR1 is LGHNA and CDR2 is YNFKEQ. Trimming took 0 bases from V and 2 from J, leaving 8 bases between them. There are 14 residues in the CDR3. Here the CDR3 reads CASSQEARAYEQYF. CDR3 DNA: TGTGCCAGCAGCCAAGAGGCTAGGGCCTACGAGCAGTACTTC.

The chain employs TRBV7-6 and TRBJ2-3; no definite D call. The germline V gene has CDR1 SGHVS and CDR2 FNYEAQ. The CDR3 consists of 12 residues. V was clipped by 0 bases and J by 7 bases, with 5 bases between them. CDR3 nucleotides: TGTGCCAGCAGCTTAGCGCGAAATACGCAGTATTTT. Its translation: CASSLARNTQYF.

This clonotype was seen only a few times. The chain links TRBV12-3 or TRBV12-4 to TRBJ1-1; D is unclear. The V end lost 3 bases, the J end lost 5 bases, and 13 bases lay between the germline ends. This CDR3 is 14 amino acids long. The CDR3: CASSFEGGKTEAFF. In nucleotides, the CDR3 is TGTGCCAGCAGTTTTGAGGGTGGGAAAACTGAAGCTTTCTTT.

In its sample, this clonotype was seen many times. J is TRBJ2-1 and V is TRBV7-9; 8 bases align to TRBD2. V shed 7 bases and J 2 bases; nucleotides not matched to a gene: 13. Germline V gene data show CDR1 as SEHNR and CDR2 as FQNEAQ (reference sequence). This CDR3 is 17 amino acids long. For the CDR3, the DNA is TGTGCCAGCAATGGGGCGGGAGGACTACCAGCCTACAATGAGCAGTTCTTC. Protein sequence: CASNGAGGLPAYNEQFF.

The table lists this clonotype with many counts. The rearrangement uses TRBV5-1 and TRBJ2-7; 10 bases map to TRBD1. The V gene end was trimmed by 3 bases and the J gene end by 2 bases; junction bases not matched to a gene: 5. The germline CDR1 and CDR2 sequences are SGHRS and YFSETQ. CDR3 length equals 15 residues. In DNA form, the CDR3 reads TGCGCCAGCAGCTGGGGGACAGGGGCGACCTACGAGCAGTACTTC. Protein product: CASSWGTGATYEQYF.

The table lists this clonotype with many counts. The chain has TRBV6-1 and TRBJ1-5, with no clear D. Trimming shortened V by 10 bases and J by 2 bases, and 15 bases separated the two germline ends. Germline CDR1 is MNHNS and CDR2 is SASEGT. The CDR3 runs to 14 residues. The CDR3 DNA follows: TGTGCCACCCGCCTGGGTAATGGCAATCAGCCCCAGCATTTT. Protein: CATRLGNGNQPQHF.

V gene TRBV13 combines with J gene TRBJ1-1, with TRBD1 matching 8 bases. Germline values: CDR1 PRHDT, CDR2 FYEKMQ (reference sequence). The CDR3 extends over 15 amino acids. J gave up 5 bases and V 4 bases, and 9 bases lay outside the gene matches. This CDR3 reads CASSSGQAAGTEAFF. In nucleotides, the CDR3 is TGTGCCAGCAGCTCGGGACAGGCGGCAGGAACTGAAGCTTTCTTT.

The V gene is TRBV24-1, the J gene TRBJ2-5, with TRBD1 as a possible D gene (6 bases). CDR1 and CDR2 (germline): KGHDR, SFDVKD. The CDR3 is 15 amino acids. Trimming removed 1 base at V and 2 bases at J, with 10 bases between. This chain's CDR3 is CATSDLSGTQETQYF. As DNA, the CDR3 is TGTGCCACCAGTGATTTATCCGGGACACAAGAGACCCAGTACTTC.

Concerning this clonotype: The junction departs from the called germline gene at one end, perhaps through a read error. This rearrangement joins TRBV7-9 to TRBJ2-1; 7 positions agree with TRBD2. Germline CDR1 SEHNR, CDR2 FQNEAQ (reference sequence). CDR3 length: 18 amino acids. Here the CDR3 reads CVSSYLPLSAGDYNEQFF. For the CDR3, the DNA is TGTGTCAGCAGCTACTTACCTCTTTCGGCGGGGGACTACAATGAGCAGTTCTTC.

This clonotype was counted between two and nine times. The rearrangement uses TRBV12-3 or TRBV12-4 and TRBJ1-2; TRBD1 matches at 7 bases. J gave up 6 bases and V 4 bases, and 5 bases lay outside the gene matches. The CDR3 totals 13 residues. The CDR3 here is CASSYQDRNGYTF. As DNA, the CDR3 is TGTGCCAGCAGTTACCAGGACAGGAATGGCTACACCTTC.

This clonotype was counted many times. The chain joins TRBV11-2 to TRBJ2-7; 7 nucleotides match TRBD1. Unmatched junction bases numbered 4, after V lost 5 bases and J lost 3 bases. Germline assignment: CDR1 SGHAT and CDR2 FQNNGV. The CDR3 spans 13 residues. In nucleotides, the CDR3 is TGTGCCAGCAGCACGGGACAGCACTACGAGCAGTACTTC. Its translation: CASSTGQHYEQYF.

V gene TRBV6-2 or TRBV6-3 combines with J gene TRBJ2-7, with unresolved D. This CDR3 spans 14 amino acids. The germline CDR1 and CDR2 sequences are MNHEY and SVGEGT. Trimming removed 5 bases from V and 4 bases from J, with 15 bases in between. The CDR3 sequence: CASSTSTEGYEQYF. The CDR3 DNA sequence: TGTGCCAGCAGTACCTCGACGGAAGGATACGAGCAGTACTTC.